The rows below give T cell receptor beta chains drawn from one sample of a study of blood T cell repertoires in COVID-19. The repertoire was sequenced with immunoSEQ multiplex PCR; TCRdb's copy has only in-frame clones and lacks some. The sample gives a few hundred thousand clones, roughly 90% of which show up once; 9% to 12% is in the top ten. What was sequenced was PBMCs or T cells enriched from blood (not recorded which). The receptors stem from a young man with acute COVID-19. The CDR3 runs from the conserved cysteine through the conserved F or W. Fields, in order: clone size, J gene, D gene, V gene, CDR3 protein, CDR3 DNA. A D gene is named only where the DNA matches it firmly. Only part of the rows carry a size: once, few, many, or a class if the clone is expanded.

>once|TRBJ2-1|TRBD1|TRBV2
CASSDQDRYNEQFF
TGTGCCAGCAGTGACCAGGACAGGTACAATGAGCAGTTCTTC
>NA|TRBJ2-1|TRBD2|TRBV2
CASSDYGRKVENEQFF
TGTGCCAGCAGTGATTACGGGAGGAAAGTAGAGAATGAGCAGTTCTTC
>NA|TRBJ2-7|NA|TRBV3-1/TRBV3-2
CASSQDPGSNLPGEQYF
TGTGCCAGCAGCCAAGATCCTGGGTCTAACCTCCCCGGGGAGCAGTACTTC
>NA|TRBJ2-1|TRBD2|TRBV28
CASTHPSGRANEQFF
TGTGCCAGCACCCATCCTAGCGGGAGAGCCAATGAGCAGTTCTTC
>NA|TRBJ2-3|NA|TRBV7-2
CASSFRSGRAPDVTDTQYF
TGTGCCAGCAGCTTTAGGAGCGGTCGGGCACCAGACGTCACAGATACGCAGTATTTT
>NA|TRBJ2-1|TRBD1|TRBV7-3
CASSRTGTGGYNEQFF
TGTGCCAGCAGCAGAACCGGGACAGGGGGATACAATGAGCAGTTCTTC
>NA|TRBJ1-1|NA|TRBV28
CASSFKRGAFF
TGTGCCAGCAGTTTCAAAAGAGGTGCTTTCTTT
>few|TRBJ2-1|TRBD2|TRBV25-1
CASSDNKVASGTYNEQFF
TGTGCCAGCAGTGATAATAAGGTGGCTAGCGGTACTTACAATGAGCAGTTCTTC
>NA|TRBJ1-2|NA|TRBV12-3/TRBV12-4
CASSPTVLEGYTF
TGTGCCAGCAGTCCTACTGTGTTAGAAGGCTACACCTTC
>NA|TRBJ2-1|TRBD2|TRBV5-1
CASSLSGSVKNNEQFF
TGCGCCAGCAGCTTGAGCGGGAGCGTGAAGAACAATGAGCAGTTCTTC
>NA|TRBJ2-7|TRBD2|TRBV3-1/TRBV3-2
CASSPRPGTTYEQYF
TGTGCCAGCAGCCCGCGTCCCGGGACTACCTACGAGCAGTACTTC